The 30 T cell receptor beta chains below were found in one sample sequenced in a study of blood T cell repertoires in COVID-19. Only in-frame clones appear in the TCRdb table, and some are missing; sequencing was by immunoSEQ multiplex PCR. The sample holds a few hundred thousand clones, 80% to 85% seen once. What was sequenced was PBMCs or T cells enriched from blood (not recorded which). These receptors were collected from a man aged 50-59 years who had recovered from COVID-19.

This sequence joins TRBV27 and TRBJ1-3; D is unclear. Germline CDR1 MNHEY, CDR2 SMNVEV (reference sequence). The CDR3 spans 15 residues. Trimming shortened V by 2 bases and J by 0 bases, and 8 bases separated the two germline ends. The CDR3 DNA is TGTGCCAGCAGTTTAAGCCCCCTCTCTGGAAACACCATATATTTT. It encodes CASSLSPLSGNTIYF.

V and J are TRBV5-5 and TRBJ2-1; 13 bases agree with TRBD2. The CDR3 has 15 residues. J was trimmed by 5 bases and V by 4 bases; bases with no gene match: 3. Germline V gene lookup returns CDR1 SGHKS and CDR2 YYEKEE (reference sequence). CDR3 in DNA: TGTGCCAGCAGCAGACTAGCGGGAGGCCACAATGAGCAGTTCTTC. This encodes CASSRLAGGHNEQFF.

The rearrangement links TRBV6-1 to TRBJ1-5; D gene uncertain. V gave up 3 bases and J gave up 0 bases, with 6 bases separating them. Per germline, CDR1 MNHNS and CDR2 SASEGT. The CDR3 runs 14 residues. The CDR3 loop is CASSDSYSNQPQHF. The CDR3 region has the DNA TGTGCCAGCAGTGACAGTTATAGCAATCAGCCCCAGCATTTT.

Here the CDR3 DNA reads TGTGCCAGCGGGACTAGCGGCTACGAGCAGTACTTC. Encoded protein: CASGTSGYEQYF. The rearrangement links TRBV9 to TRBJ2-7; 11 bases match TRBD2. Germline lookup yields CDR1 SGDLS and CDR2 YYNGEE. V trimming: 7 bases; J trimming: 3 bases; junction bases outside the gene matches: 0. The CDR3 is made up of 12 amino acids.

The chain couples TRBV10-3 to TRBJ2-5; TRBD1 matches at 10 bases. The trim removed 10 bases at V and 3 bases at J, leaving 5 bases unmatched. The CDR3 runs 13 residues. Germline V lookup: CDR1 ENHRY, CDR2 SYGVKD. CDR3 protein: CATGDRGEETQYF. Here the CDR3 DNA reads TGTGCCACCGGGGACAGGGGAGAAGAGACCCAGTACTTC.

The chain combines TRBV6-2 or TRBV6-3 with TRBJ2-1, with 13 bases identical to TRBD2. This CDR3 contains 17 residues. V lost 5 bases, J lost 9 bases, and 13 bases stayed unmatched. Germline-derived CDR1 and CDR2 are MNHEY and SVGEGT. Here the CDR3 reads CASSRPTSGRAQAEQFF. CDR3 sequence (DNA): TGTGCCAGCAGTCGCCCCACTAGCGGGAGGGCACAGGCTGAGCAGTTCTTC.

The rearrangement joins TRBV28 to TRBJ1-2; 12 nucleotides align to TRBD1. The V gene end was trimmed by 6 bases and the J gene end by 3 bases; junction bases not matched to a gene: 5. CDR3 length: 15 residues. Germline CDR1 and CDR2: MDHEN and SYDVKM. The CDR3 DNA reads TGTGCCAGCAGGGGACAGGGGGCCCTCCACTATGGCTACACCTTC. This gives the protein CASRGQGALHYGYTF.

This clone has a count of ten or more. The chain joins TRBV5-4 to TRBJ2-1; 9 positions agree with TRBD1. CDR3 size: 14 residues. CDR1 is SGHNT and CDR2 is YYREEE in the germline V gene (reference sequence). V shed 5 bases, J shed 6 bases, and the junction held 6 bases outside the gene matches. The CDR3 DNA is TGTGCCAGCAGGCGGGACAGGGCCGGCAATGAGCAGTTCTTC. Protein: CASRRDRAGNEQFF.

The rearrangement links TRBV5-1 to TRBJ2-1; 8 nucleotides agree with TRBD2. The trim removed 0 bases at V and 8 bases at J, leaving 7 bases unmatched. Per germline, CDR1 SGHRS and CDR2 YFSETQ. This CDR3 region has 15 residues. The CDR3 DNA reads TGCGCCAGCAGCTTGGATAGACTAGCGATCGATGAGCAGTTCTTC. Protein: CASSLDRLAIDEQFF.

This rearrangement joins TRBV20-1 to TRBJ1-1; a possible D gene is TRBD1 (6 bases). The CDR3 is 13 amino acids. Deletions cut 3 bases from V and 4 bases from J, with 12 bases between. Germline V gene data show CDR1 as DFQATT and CDR2 as SNEGSKA (reference sequence). The CDR3 nucleotides are TGCAGTGCTAGTCTTACAGGGCCCACTGAAGCTTTCTTT. Translation gives CSASLTGPTEAFF.

This chain connects TRBV2 to TRBJ1-5; possibly TRBD1 for D (5 bases). From germline, CDR1 is SNHLY and CDR2 FYNNEI. V lost 3 bases to trimming and J lost 3 bases, with 12 bases between them. The CDR3 runs to 15 residues. The CDR3 DNA is TGTGCCAGCAGTGATGGACATGGGTTCAATCAGCCCCAGCATTTT. Amino acid sequence: CASSDGHGFNQPQHF.

Only one count was recorded for this clone. The J gene is TRBJ1-1, the V gene TRBV5-1; TRBD1 agrees at 7 bases. The CDR3 runs 15 residues. V was clipped by 4 bases and J by 4 bases; unmatched bases: 10. CDR1 is SGHRS and CDR2 is YFSETQ in the germline V gene. CDR3 region: CASSEQTGVGTEAFF. CDR3 DNA sequence: TGCGCCAGCAGCGAACAAACAGGGGTAGGCACTGAAGCTTTCTTT.

The chain recombines TRBV6-1 with TRBJ1-5; D is undetermined. V lost 3 bases, J lost 7 bases, and 10 bases lay in between. This CDR3 region has 13 residues. Germline V gene sequence: CDR1 MNHNS, CDR2 SASEGT. The CDR3 DNA sequence: TGTGCCAGCAGTGACCGAGGTTGGCAGCCCCAGCATTTT. Amino acids: CASSDRGWQPQHF.

This clone was counted ten times or more. The chain has TRBV5-1 and TRBJ2-1, with 9 positions matching TRBD1. With 4 bases clipped from V and 10 bases from J, the junction kept 9 bases outside the gene matches. Germline-derived CDR1 and CDR2 are SGHRS and YFSETQ. This CDR3 comprises 14 residues. Here the CDR3 reads CASSPGTGGYEQFF. The CDR3, as DNA: TGCGCCAGCAGCCCGGGAACAGGGGGCTACGAGCAGTTCTTC.

The CDR3 region is CASSFSSSPGLAGNEQFF. In DNA, the CDR3 is TGTGCCAGCAGCTTCTCAAGCTCCCCGGGACTAGCGGGCAATGAGCAGTTCTTC. V and J are TRBV11-2 and TRBJ2-1; TRBD2 matches at 12 bases. The CDR3 spans 18 residues. The V segment lost 3 bases and the J segment 6 bases; nucleotides outside the gene matches: 12. The germline gives CDR1 SGHAT, CDR2 FQNNGV.

The chain uses TRBV11-2 and TRBJ1-1; possible D gene TRBD1, 6 bases. The germline CDR1 and CDR2 sequences are SGHAT and FQNNGV. The V gene lost 8 bases and the J gene lost 7 bases, with 20 bases spanning the gap. The CDR3 runs to 14 residues. The CDR3 nucleotides are TGTGCCAGCTCAAGGGGTGGGGGCAGTGGTGAAGCTTTCTTT. Amino acid sequence: CASSRGGGSGEAFF.

The chain recombines TRBV11-2 with TRBJ1-2; possibly TRBD1 for D (6 bases). V was pared by 4 bases and J by 0 bases, with 21 bases between. CDR3 size: 18 residues. Germline CDR1 is SGHAT and CDR2 is FQNNGV. The CDR3 region is CASSSSALQGFSNYGYTF. CDR3 bases: TGTGCCAGCAGCTCCTCGGCCTTACAGGGTTTTTCTAACTATGGCTACACCTTC.

This chain uses TRBV27 with TRBJ1-4, with 8 bases lining up with TRBD1. This CDR3 is 15 amino acids long. Germline lookup yields CDR1 MNHEY and CDR2 SMNVEV (reference sequence). V lost 5 bases and J lost 8; bases outside the gene matches: 10. CDR3 coding DNA: TGTGCCAGCAGTCCCGGGACAGGAAGAGGGGAAAAACTGTTTTTT. Protein sequence: CASSPGTGRGEKLFF.

This chain links TRBV6-4 with TRBJ1-6, with D possibly matching TRBD1 (6 bases). V was cut by 2 bases and J by 15 bases, with 14 bases left in between. The CDR3 runs to 13 residues. Germline V lookup: CDR1 MRHNA, CDR2 SNTAGT. The CDR3 here is CASSDRTGSFLHF. DNA for the CDR3: TGTGCCAGCAGTGACCGAACAGGGTCTTTCCTCCACTTT.

The chain is built from TRBV10-3 and TRBJ1-1; 7 nucleotides match TRBD1. Germline lookup yields CDR1 ENHRY and CDR2 SYGVKD. Trimming took 6 bases from V and 0 from J; bases not matched to a gene: 7. This CDR3 is 15 amino acids long. CDR3 protein: CAIRDRTTMNTEAFF. CDR3 DNA sequence: TGTGCCATCAGGGACAGGACAACCATGAACACTGAAGCTTTCTTT.

The rearrangement links TRBV20-1 to TRBJ2-2, with a tentative D call TRBD2 (6 bases). CDR1 is DFQATT and CDR2 is SNEGSKA in the germline V gene (reference sequence). This CDR3 is built from 17 residues. V lost 3 bases to trimming and J lost 4 bases, with 21 bases between them. In DNA form, the CDR3 reads TGCAGTGCTAGTTACACCGGAGGGCTCCGGGTCACCGGGGAGCTGTTTTTT. Amino acids: CSASYTGGLRVTGELFF.

This clone was detected a few times. CDR3 nucleotide sequence: TGTGCCAGCAGCTTATCGGGCAGGGGTGGTCATGGCTACACCTTC. It is translated as CASSLSGRGGHGYTF. V and J are TRBV13 and TRBJ1-2, with D maybe TRBD1 (6 bases). Germline V gene lookup returns CDR1 PRHDT and CDR2 FYEKMQ (reference sequence). Trimming removed 2 bases from V and 6 bases from J, with 16 bases in between. The CDR3 loop spans 15 amino acids.

This chain links TRBV11-3 with TRBJ1-5; perhaps TRBD1 as D (6 bases). Germline CDR1 and CDR2: SGHNT and YENEEA. Trimming stripped 5 bases from V and 6 bases from J, with 17 bases between. This CDR3 region has 15 residues. The CDR3 bases are TGTGCCAGCAGCGGGGACACAGAACGGGGTCAGCCCCAGCATTTT. It specifies CASSGDTERGQPQHF. Filled out from reference TRBV11-3 and TRBJ1-5, the complete variable domain reads EAGVVQSPRYKIIEKKQPVAFWCNPISGHNTLYWYLQNLGQGPELLIRYENEEAVDDSQLPKDRFSAERLKGVDSTLKIQPAELGDSAVYLCASSGDTERGQPQHFGDGTRLSIL.

The chain combines TRBV3-1 (or the pseudogene TRBV3-2) with TRBJ2-1; D is uncertain. CDR1 is LGHDT, CDR2 YNNKEL, per germline (reference sequence). CDR3 size: 12 residues. With 1 base removed from V and 9 bases from J, the gap between germline ends came to 7 bases. The CDR3 reads CASSQGESEQFF. The CDR3, as DNA: TGTGCCAGCAGCCAAGGCGAGAGTGAGCAGTTCTTC.

The V gene is TRBV7-9, the J gene TRBJ2-5; tentative D call: TRBD2 (5 bases). From germline, CDR1 is SEHNR and CDR2 FQNEAQ (reference sequence). Between the trimmed V and J ends, which lost 8 bases and 6 bases, there was a span of 16 bases. This CDR3 is 13 amino acids long. The CDR3 DNA follows: TGTGCCAGCGGAGGATCCGCTTGGCAGACCCAGTACTTC. Translation: CASGGSAWQTQYF.

The rearrangement joins TRBV18 to TRBJ2-3; 8 bases are shared with TRBD2. V lost 3 bases to trimming and J lost 3 bases; unmatched junction nucleotides: 11. Germline CDR1 is KGHSH and CDR2 is LQKENI. The CDR3 extends over 17 amino acids. Here the CDR3 DNA reads TGTGCCAGCTCACCCGTGCGGAGCGGGAGATGGACAGATACGCAGTATTTT. Translating gives CASSPVRSGRWTDTQYF.

This clone occurred once. The CDR3 region is CASSVQDSGVTDTQYF. In nucleotides, the CDR3 is TGTGCCAGCAGCGTCCAGGATAGCGGGGTCACAGATACGCAGTATTTT. This chain links TRBV9 with TRBJ2-3, with 8 positions matching TRBD2. The CDR3 totals 16 residues. With 2 bases clipped from V and 2 bases from J, the junction kept 7 bases outside the gene matches. Germline V gene lookup returns CDR1 SGDLS and CDR2 YYNGEE. Together with reference TRBV9 and TRBJ2-3, the CDR3 gives the full variable domain: DSGVTQTPKHLITATGQRVTLRCSPRSGDLSVYWYQQSLDQGLQFLIQYYNGEERAKGNILERFSAQQFPDLHSELNLSSLELGDSALYFCASSVQDSGVTDTQYFGPGTRLTVL.

The chain recombines TRBV20-1 with TRBJ2-2, with 12 bases fitting TRBD2. After removal of 3 bases from V and 1 base from J, the junction contained 3 bases not matched to a gene. The CDR3 runs 16 residues. Germline V gene data show CDR1 as DFQATT and CDR2 as SNEGSKA (reference sequence). The CDR3: CSASWTSGKNTGELFF. In nucleotides, the CDR3 is TGCAGTGCTAGTTGGACTAGCGGGAAGAACACCGGGGAGCTGTTTTTT.

This chain joins TRBV7-3 and TRBJ2-7; 8 positions agree with TRBD1. This CDR3 region has 14 residues. V trimming: 4 bases; J trimming: 1 base; junction bases outside the gene matches: 3. CDR1 SGHTA and CDR2 FQGTGA come from the germline V gene. CDR3 sequence reads: CASSSGTGSYEQYF. CDR3 DNA: TGTGCCAGCAGCTCCGGGACAGGATCCTACGAGCAGTACTTC.

This chain links TRBV10-3 with TRBJ1-6; TRBD1 matches at 7 bases. Losses at the gene ends were 6 bases for V and 8 bases for J; bases not matched to a gene: 7. The CDR3 totals 14 residues. Germline loops: CDR1 ENHRY, CDR2 SYGVKD. DNA of the CDR3: TGTGCCATCAGGGGGGACAGTCAGGATTCACCCCTCCACTTT. This gives the protein CAIRGDSQDSPLHF.